What follows are 7 T cell receptor beta chains derived from one specimen sequenced in a study of blood T cell repertoires in COVID-19. Clones were read by immunoSEQ multiplex PCR, and TCRdb kept only the in-frame ones, dropping some. Of 250,000 to 350,000 clones detected, 80% to 90% appear once; the ten largest clones hold 5% to 7%. Source material: peripheral blood. Receptor source: a man aged 18-30 years who had recovered from COVID-19.

The chain is built from TRBV5-6 and TRBJ1-2, with D maybe TRBD1 (6 bases). Trimming took off 3 bases at V and 4 bases at J, with 16 bases between the two ends. Germline loops: CDR1 SGHDT, CDR2 YYEEEE. The CDR3 has 15 amino acids. Here the CDR3 DNA reads TGTGCCAGCAGCTCGGACAGCCAACCACTCTATGGCTACACCTTC. Translated, it gives CASSSDSQPLYGYTF.

V usage is TRBV6-6 and J usage is TRBJ2-1; D may be TRBD2 (6 bases). V lost 5 bases and J 6 bases, leaving 11 bases between the germline ends. The CDR3 has 13 residues. Germline V gene data show CDR1 as MNHNY and CDR2 as SVGAGI (reference sequence). The CDR3 loop is CASSSPGGNEQFF. The CDR3 DNA reads TGTGCCAGCAGTAGTCCCGGGGGCAATGAGCAGTTCTTC.

The chain uses TRBV6-5 and TRBJ2-7; D is possibly TRBD1 (6 bases). CDR3 length: 15 amino acids. Trimming left V 2 bases short and J 4 bases short, with 15 bases between. The V gene's germline CDR1 is MNHEY and CDR2 SVGAGI. CDR3 amino acids: CASSYLSRGWYEQYF. The CDR3 DNA follows: TGTGCCAGCAGTTACCTCTCCAGGGGATGGTACGAGCAGTACTTC.

The J gene is TRBJ2-2, the V gene TRBV5-1, with D perhaps TRBD1 (6 bases). This CDR3 has 14 amino acids. Germline loops: CDR1 SGHRS, CDR2 YFSETQ. The ends were cut back, 3 bases at V and 6 bases at J, with 12 bases in the middle. CDR3 in DNA: TGCGCCAGCAGCTCAAACAGGGTGGCCGGGGAGCTGTTTTTT. Its translation is CASSSNRVAGELFF.

This sequence joins TRBV28 and TRBJ1-1; maybe TRBD1 (5 bases). Germline CDR1 MDHEN, CDR2 SYDVKM. V was clipped by 5 bases and J by 4 bases, with 17 bases between them. This CDR3 contains 15 residues. CDR3 sequence: CASSGQGFQGTEAFF. The CDR3 DNA reads TGTGCCAGCAGTGGACAAGGATTCCAGGGCACTGAAGCTTTCTTT.

The chain carries TRBV2 and TRBJ1-1, with D hard to call. V lost 3 bases to trimming and J lost 0 bases, with 8 bases between them. The CDR3 loop spans 14 amino acids. Germline V gene lookup returns CDR1 SNHLY and CDR2 FYNNEI. The CDR3 region is CASSESKLNTEAFF. CDR3 DNA sequence: TGTGCCAGCAGTGAGAGTAAACTGAACACTGAAGCTTTCTTT.

V and J are TRBV5-6 and TRBJ2-7, with D uncertain. The germline V gene encodes CDR1 SGHDT and CDR2 YYEEEE. V was pared by 7 bases and J by 2 bases, with 16 bases between. The CDR3 runs 14 residues. CDR3 sequence: CASYYEDSAYEQYF. In DNA, the CDR3 is TGTGCCAGCTACTATGAAGACTCCGCCTACGAGCAGTACTTC.